The 7 T cell receptor beta chains reported below all come from one sample, sequenced in a study of cytomegalovirus exposure and HLA in healthy donors (dated by TCRdb to about 2017). The library was prepared using the immunoSEQ multiplex PCR assay. TCRdb carries this immuneACCESS record with in-frame sequences only. Its versions omit some clonotypes, under half of them owing to an unresolved V gene in the studies checked, with the rest unexplained. For this sample there are about 120,000 clones; 70% to 90% appear just once. The ten biggest clones cover 2.1% of the sample. Sequenced material: PBMCs. The receptors here all came from a woman in her 30s in good health and CMV-seronegative.

DNA of the CDR3: TGCGCCAGCAGCCAAGATTTCGGGGCTAACTATGGCTACACCTTC. Translation: CASSQDFGANYGYTF. The rearrangement uses TRBV4-3 and TRBJ1-2; D gene unclear. The germline gives CDR1 LGHNA, CDR2 YSLEER. V lost 0 bases and J lost 0, with 8 bases in between. The CDR3 covers 15 residues.

The chain carries TRBV11-1 and TRBJ1-1, with D perhaps matching TRBD1 (6 bases). CDR1 is SGHAT and CDR2 is FQDESV in the germline V gene (reference sequence). V shed 5 bases and J shed 1 base, with 11 bases lying between them. CDR3 size: 14 residues. The CDR3 DNA reads TGTGCCAGCAGCCGTTTACAGGGGAACACTGAAGCTTTCTTT. Its protein product is CASSRLQGNTEAFF.

The chain joins TRBV7-9 to TRBJ2-7; D may be TRBD2 (6 bases). Germline V gene data show CDR1 as SEHNR and CDR2 as FQNEAQ (reference sequence). V was cut by 3 bases and J by 0 bases, with 9 bases left in between. The CDR3 runs to 14 residues. CDR3 loop: CASSFRESSYEQYF. CDR3 DNA sequence: TGTGCCAGCAGCTTCCGGGAGAGCTCCTACGAGCAGTACTTC.

J is TRBJ2-5 and V is TRBV7-6, with a weak D call TRBD2 (6 bases). The CDR3 runs 15 residues. Per germline, CDR1 SGHVS and CDR2 FNYEAQ. Trimming cost V 4 bases and J 5 bases, with 17 bases left between them. The CDR3 region is CASSYLAVRGETQYF. In DNA, the CDR3 is TGTGCCAGCAGCTACTTAGCGGTCCGAGGGGAGACCCAGTACTTC.

The V and J genes are TRBV18 and TRBJ1-1; D call uncertain. This CDR3 spans 15 amino acids. V lost 6 bases and J 4 bases, leaving 18 bases between the germline ends. The germline CDR1 and CDR2 sequences are KGHSH and LQKENI. CDR3 bases: TGTGCCAGCTCGCTCCAGGCCGGGGAGAGCACTGAAGCTTTCTTT. This translates into CASSLQAGESTEAFF.

J is TRBJ2-7 and V is TRBV30; D unclear. The CDR3 extends over 17 amino acids. V lost 0 bases to trimming and J lost 5 bases, with 23 bases between them. Germline-derived CDR1 and CDR2 are GTSNPN and SVGIG (reference sequence). In DNA form, the CDR3 reads TGTGCCTGGAGTGTCGGTTTAGGCAGCGCCAATCTCCACGAGCAGTACTTC. Translated: CAWSVGLGSANLHEQYF.

V gene TRBV29-1 combines with J gene TRBJ2-1; TRBD2 is a possible D gene (6 bases). This CDR3 has 14 residues. Germline assignment: CDR1 SQVTM and CDR2 ANQGSEA. V gave up 6 bases and J gave up 2 bases, with 14 bases separating them. The CDR3 DNA sequence: TGCAGCGTGCGGGGTCCGGCACCCTACAATGAGCAGTTCTTC. It specifies CSVRGPAPYNEQFF.